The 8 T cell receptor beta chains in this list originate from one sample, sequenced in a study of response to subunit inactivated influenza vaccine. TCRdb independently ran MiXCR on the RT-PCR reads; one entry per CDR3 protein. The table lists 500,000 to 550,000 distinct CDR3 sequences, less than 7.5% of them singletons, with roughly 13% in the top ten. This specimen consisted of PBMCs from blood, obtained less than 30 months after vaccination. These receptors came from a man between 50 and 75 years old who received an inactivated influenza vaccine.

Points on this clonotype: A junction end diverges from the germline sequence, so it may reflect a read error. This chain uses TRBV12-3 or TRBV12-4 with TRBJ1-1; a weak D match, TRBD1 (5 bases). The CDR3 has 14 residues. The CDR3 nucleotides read TGTGACAGCAGTTGGGGACGTTGGAACACTGAAGCTTTCTTT. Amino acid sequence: CDSSWGRWNTEAFF.

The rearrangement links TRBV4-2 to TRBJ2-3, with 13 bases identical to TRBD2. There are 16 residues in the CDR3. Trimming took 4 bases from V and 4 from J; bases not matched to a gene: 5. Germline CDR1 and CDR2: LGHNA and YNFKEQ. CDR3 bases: TGTGCCAGCAGCCCCCTGGGACTAGCGGGGTCAGATACGCAGTATTTT. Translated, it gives CASSPLGLAGSDTQYF.

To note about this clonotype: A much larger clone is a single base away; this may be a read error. The DNA for the CDR3 is TGCGCCAGCTGTGCCAGGACTAGCGACTACACAGATATGCAGTATTTT. This translates into CASCARTSDYTDMQYF. V usage is TRBV5-1 and J usage is TRBJ2-3; TRBD2 matches 9 bases. The germline CDR1 and CDR2 sequences are SGHRS and YFSETQ. CDR3 size: 16 residues. Complete variable domain (other parts from reference TRBV5-1 and TRBJ2-3): KAGVTQTPRYLIKTRGQQVTLSCSPISGHRSVSWYQQTPGQGLQFLFEYFSETQRNKGNFPGRFSGRQFSNSRSEMNVSTLELGDSALYLCASCARTSDYTDMQYFGPGTRLTVL.

In nucleotides, the CDR3 is TGTGCCAGCAGCTTAGGCGAAGGCAATGAGCAGTTCTTC. Translation: CASSLGEGNEQFF. The V call is TRBV5-6, the J call TRBJ2-1; no clear D gene. V was trimmed by 2 bases and J by 6 bases, leaving 9 bases between them. Germline CDR1 reads SGHDT; CDR2 reads YYEEEE. This CDR3 is 13 amino acids long.

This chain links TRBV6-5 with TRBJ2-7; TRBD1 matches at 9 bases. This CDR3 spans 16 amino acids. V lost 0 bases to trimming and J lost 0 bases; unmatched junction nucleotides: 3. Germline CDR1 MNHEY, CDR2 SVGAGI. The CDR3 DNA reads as TGTGCCAGCAGTTACTCCGGGACAGGGTACTCCTACGAGCAGTACTTC. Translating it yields CASSYSGTGYSYEQYF.

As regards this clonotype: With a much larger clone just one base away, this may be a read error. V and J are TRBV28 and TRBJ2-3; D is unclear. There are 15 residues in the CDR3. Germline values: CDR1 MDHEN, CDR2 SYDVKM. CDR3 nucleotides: TGTGCCAGCGGTTTGTACTTAATAAGCACAGATACGCAGTATTTT. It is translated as CASGLYLISTDTQYF.

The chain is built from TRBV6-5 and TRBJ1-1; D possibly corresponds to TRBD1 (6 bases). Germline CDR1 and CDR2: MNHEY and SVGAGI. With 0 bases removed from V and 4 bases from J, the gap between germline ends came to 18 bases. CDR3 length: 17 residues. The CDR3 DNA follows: TGTGCCAGCAGTTACTCGAGGCTCGGCAGGGGATCCACTGAAGCTTTCTTT. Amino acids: CASSYSRLGRGSTEAFF.

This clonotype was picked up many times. CDR3 nucleotide sequence: TGTGCCAGCAGTTATGGCGGGAGGCAACTAAATGAGCAGTTCTTC. Its protein product is CASSYGGRQLNEQFF. The chain joins TRBV12-3 or TRBV12-4 to TRBJ2-1; the match to TRBD2 covers 8 bases. V shed 4 bases and J 7 bases; nucleotides not matched to a gene: 9. This CDR3 has 15 amino acids.